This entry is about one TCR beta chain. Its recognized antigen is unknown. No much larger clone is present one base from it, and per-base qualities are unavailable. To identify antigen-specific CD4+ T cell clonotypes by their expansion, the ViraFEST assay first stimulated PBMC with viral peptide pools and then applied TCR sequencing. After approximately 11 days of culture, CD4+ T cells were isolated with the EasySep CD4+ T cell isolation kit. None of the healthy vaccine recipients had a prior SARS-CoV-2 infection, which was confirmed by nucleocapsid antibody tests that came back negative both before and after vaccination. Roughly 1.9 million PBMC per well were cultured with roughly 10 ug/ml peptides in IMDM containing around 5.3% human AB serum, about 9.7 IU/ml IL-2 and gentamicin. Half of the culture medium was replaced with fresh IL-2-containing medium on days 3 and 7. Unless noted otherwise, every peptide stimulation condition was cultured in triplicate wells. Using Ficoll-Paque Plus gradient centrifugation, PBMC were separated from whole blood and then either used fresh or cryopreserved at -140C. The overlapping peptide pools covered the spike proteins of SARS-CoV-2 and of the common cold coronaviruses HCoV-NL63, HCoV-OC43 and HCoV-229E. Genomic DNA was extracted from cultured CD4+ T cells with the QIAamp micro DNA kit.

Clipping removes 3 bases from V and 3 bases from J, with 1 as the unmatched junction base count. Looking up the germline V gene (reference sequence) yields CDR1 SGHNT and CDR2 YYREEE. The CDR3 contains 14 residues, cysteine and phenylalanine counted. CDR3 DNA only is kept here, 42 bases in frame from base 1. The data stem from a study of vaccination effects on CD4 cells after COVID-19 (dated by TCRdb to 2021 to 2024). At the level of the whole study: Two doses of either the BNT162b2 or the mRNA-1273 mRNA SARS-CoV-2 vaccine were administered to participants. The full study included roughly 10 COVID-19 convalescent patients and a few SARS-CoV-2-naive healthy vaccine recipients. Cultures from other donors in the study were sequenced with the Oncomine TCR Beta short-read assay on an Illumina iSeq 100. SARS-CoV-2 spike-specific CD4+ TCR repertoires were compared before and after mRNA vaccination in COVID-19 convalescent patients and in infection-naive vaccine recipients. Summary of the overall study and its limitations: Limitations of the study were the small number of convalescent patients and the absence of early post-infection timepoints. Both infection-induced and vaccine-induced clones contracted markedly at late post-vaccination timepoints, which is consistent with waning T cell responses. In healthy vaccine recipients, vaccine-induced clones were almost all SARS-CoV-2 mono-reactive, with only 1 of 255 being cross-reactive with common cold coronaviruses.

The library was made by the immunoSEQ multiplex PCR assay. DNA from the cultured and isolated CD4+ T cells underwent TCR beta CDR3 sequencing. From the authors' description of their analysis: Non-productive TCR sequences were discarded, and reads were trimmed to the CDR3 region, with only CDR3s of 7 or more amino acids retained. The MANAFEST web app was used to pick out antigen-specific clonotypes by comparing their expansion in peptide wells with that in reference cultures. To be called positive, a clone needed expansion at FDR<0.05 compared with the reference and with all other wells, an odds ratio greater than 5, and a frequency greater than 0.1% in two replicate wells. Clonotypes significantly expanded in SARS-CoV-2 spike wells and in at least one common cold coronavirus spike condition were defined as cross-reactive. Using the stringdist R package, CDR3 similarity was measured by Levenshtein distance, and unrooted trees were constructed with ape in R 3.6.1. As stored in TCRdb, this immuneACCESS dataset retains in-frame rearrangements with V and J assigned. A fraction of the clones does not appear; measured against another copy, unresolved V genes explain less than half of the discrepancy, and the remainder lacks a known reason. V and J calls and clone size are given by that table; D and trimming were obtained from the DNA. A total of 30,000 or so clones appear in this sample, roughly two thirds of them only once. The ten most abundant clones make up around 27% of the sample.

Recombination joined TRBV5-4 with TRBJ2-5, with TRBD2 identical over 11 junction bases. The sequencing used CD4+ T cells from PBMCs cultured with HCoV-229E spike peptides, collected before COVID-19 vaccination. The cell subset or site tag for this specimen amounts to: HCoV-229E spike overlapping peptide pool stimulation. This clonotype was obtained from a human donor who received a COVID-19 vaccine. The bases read TGTGCCAGCAGCTCGACTAGCGGGGAAGAGACCCAGTACTTC. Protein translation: CASSSTSGEETQYF.